This T cell receptor (beta chain) was identified during a study of CD8+ T cells in alopecia areata. Of note for this clone: Its target is not known.

Once RNA had been extracted, it was reverse transcribed into cDNA to act as the sequencing template. Measured with immunoSEQ multiplex PCR; TCRdb has only the in-frame clones, and not every one. The sample has 180,000 or so clones; about 67% are singletons. Germline assignment: CDR1 GTSNPN and CDR2 SVGIG (reference sequence). This CDR3 region has 12 residues. Deletions cut 2 bases from V and 7 bases from J, with 12 bases between. Overall study results and limits: Patients displayed less clarity in TCR sharing than mice, a finding possibly related to HLA. It was lesional scalp, especially alopecia totalis/universalis, that showed higher clonality than normal scalp.

The gene calls are TRBV30 and TRBJ2-7; D is unresolved. The clonotype comes from a human donor with alopecia areata. The specimen was CD8+ T cells sorted from blood, collected at week 0. Here the CDR3 reads CAWSPGGKEQYF. Here the CDR3 DNA reads TGTGCCTGGAGTCCGGGTGGAAAAGAGCAGTACTTC.